This T cell receptor (beta chain) was identified during a study of cytomegalovirus exposure and HLA in healthy donors (dated by TCRdb to about 2017). For the study in its entirety: An earlier analysis of a few hundred of the donors reported 276 Gb of sequence data and 90 million to 120 million unique TCR beta sequences obtained from around 180 million T cells. About 280 gigabases of sequencing data and 70 million to 85 million unique TCR sequences were included in an early release covering 500 to 750 HLA-typed donors. Of the 300 to 450 genotyped donors, approximately 82% fell in the genetic ancestry cluster associated with self-reported Caucasian donors. The study aimed to test whether cataloging public T cell receptors could reveal signatures of past pathogen exposure. Using immunosequencing, the study profiled T cell repertoires from 550 to 750 subjects and related those repertoires to cytomegalovirus serostatus. In addition to the first cohort of 666 subjects, a separate validation cohort of 120 different subjects was used. The study combined high-throughput TCR immunosequencing, statistical association of individual TCRs with disease status, and machine learning to predict cytomegalovirus infection status. In a later analysis, previously published TCR beta repertoires from some 640 donors were re-analyzed and high-resolution HLA genotyping was added so that TCR occurrence patterns could be studied. In the later analysis, no new phenotypic data were used to find candidate immune exposures; instead, reliance was placed on TCR beta sequences and their occurrence across donors. An earlier analysis of approximately 500 of the donors applied high-throughput TCR beta sequencing to assess whether each TCR beta V gene segment acted as functional or pseudogenic. Donor age, sex, ethnicity and CMV serostatus were compiled alongside the repertoire data. Genome-wide SNP genotypes for about 65% of the 666 donors were used in a later genetic analysis, which treated that subset as a discovery cohort. Every repertoire in the discovery cohort had been generated on one and the same sequencing platform. HLA typing included class I and class II loci at four-digit resolution. The number of donors typed differed by locus, with 629-630 for A, B, C, DRB1 and DQB1, 522 for DQA1, over 600 for DPA1, and around 460 for DPB1. Roughly five DR-DQ haplotypes were treated as single units for association and clustering because of strong linkage in the cohort. Across approximately 420 genotyped donors of the cohort, an average of about 200,000 unique TCR beta nucleotide sequences per donor were sequenced, and roughly 18% of those sequences were non-productive. The full study reports these points: Most TCR sequences were observed very rarely across donors, whereas some public TCRs were present in many individuals. Strong co-occurrence of HLA alleles, especially DR and DQ, made assigning TCR associations to individual alleles difficult. Some IMGT-functional V segments, including TRBV6-2 and TRBV6-3, could not be told apart with the 87-base-pair reads, so those segments were excluded. It was suggested by the authors that the approach could potentially be generalized to other disease states and immunological phenotypes. Presence/absence analyses assumed roughly uniform sequencing depth across donors, an assumption that may not hold. According to a later analysis, TCR association rates differed among HLA loci, with DRB1 alleles showing the most associated TCRs and HLA-C alleles showing the fewest. For the cohort, immune exposure information was limited to CMV serostatus. A further reported finding was that TCR beta sequences accurately predicted the HLA-A and HLA-B alleles for most subjects in the first cohort. Cytomegalovirus status was reported to be diagnosed by the classifier with high specificity and sensitivity in both the original and validation cohorts. Correlated functional status among segregating V segments might be attributable to linkage disequilibrium, but an unknown experimental factor could not be ruled out. Because HLA typing was missing for some donors at each locus, association tests included only the typed subset. According to a later analysis, parvovirus B19, influenza, CMV and Epstein-Barr virus appeared linked to several top co-occurrence clusters. Compared with the approximately 720-donor mean, donors in an Asian-associated ancestry cluster had fewer N-insertions in productive TCRs, according to a later genetic analysis. A later analysis found that HLA-associated TCR beta chains were more clonally expanded and had lower generation probabilities than equally common non-associated chains. A cluster of highly shared sequence variants was judged likely to represent a technical artifact of the sequencing pipeline. Most CMV-associated TCR beta chains appeared to be HLA-restricted in a later analysis, and the HLA associations seemed to be driven largely by CMV exposure. V-gene and J-gene trimming of TCR beta chains was associated with a missense DCLRE1C variant in a later genetic analysis, and the association was replicated in an independent cohort. A few of the identified cytomegalovirus-associated TCR beta chains were confirmed in vitro to be specific for cytomegalovirus antigens. The cohort was sequenced for TCR beta chains only, and without alpha or paired-chain data the features that could be detected were limited. An earlier analysis of approximately 570 of the donors showed that most TCR beta V segments appeared in productive rearrangements either about 87% or about 30% of the time, which broadly matched IMGT annotations. The study listed approximately 160 TCR beta chains as associated with cytomegalovirus. Over 15 rarely observed V segments, including chromosome 9 orphons, were excluded from the earlier analysis of several hundred of the donors because counts were too low. Specific HLA alleles were associated with 18,000 or so TCR beta sequences at a false discovery rate of 0.05 in a later analysis.

The library was built by means of the immunoSEQ multiplex PCR assay. The multiplex PCR relied on a mix of 60 forward primers for TCR Vbeta segments and 13 reverse primers for TCR Jbeta segments. Amplification of the CDR3 region of rearranged TCR beta genes was performed with a multiplex PCR assay on genomic DNA. Amplified TCR beta libraries were sequenced as 87-base-pair reads on the Illumina HiSeq System. Processing in the source paper ran as follows. In a later analysis, 80 million or so unique TCR beta chains were counted across the 500 to 850 repertoires, and roughly 11 million of these chains were shared by at least two donors. To remove PCR and sequencing errors, raw reads were error-corrected and collapsed into unique sequences using a nearest-neighbor algorithm that merged closely related sequences. To assign V, D and J gene segments, CDR3 sequences were aligned to IMGT reference sequences. Each retained sequence needed at least a six-nucleotide match to both a V gene segment and a J gene segment. A rearrangement counted as productive if the CDR3 had no stop codons and remained in frame with V and J, and every other rearrangement counted as non-productive. Following IMGT convention, CDR3 was defined as the stretch from the second conserved V-encoded cysteine to the conserved J-encoded phenylalanine. The earlier analysis of about 590 of the donors excluded sequences that lacked an unambiguous match to a single V gene segment. In an earlier analysis of several hundred of the donors, V segments were called functional above 56.7% productive rearrangements and were called segregating when the between-donor standard deviation exceeded 5%. A statistical classification framework was built to diagnose cytomegalovirus status from the catalog of TCR beta chain sequences. A later analysis assigned V and J genes by comparing TCR nucleotide sequences with IMGT/GENE-DB human TR gene sequences. The TCRdist pipeline was used in a later analysis to assign CDR3 sequences and most-parsimonious VDJ recombination scenarios. In a later analysis, every TCR beta chain was defined by the combination of its CDR3 amino acid sequence and its V-gene family, and reads without a unique V-gene family were dropped. A later analysis removed roughly 590 highly shared, low-generation-probability nucleotide sequences to deal with suspected cross-contamination and a sequencing artifact. For each public chain, a later analysis derived a clonal expansion index from normalized ranks of inferred template counts within each repertoire. A later analysis computed generation probabilities with a VDJ recombination model fitted to out-of-frame rearrangements, and checked the results against IGoR. Hypergeometric tests were used in a later analysis to score TCR-TCR, TCR-HLA and TCR-CMV co-occurrence, with a repertoire-size bias correction applied to the TCR pairs. To estimate false discovery rates, a later analysis permuted the HLA or CMV assignments 20 times. In a later analysis, co-occurring TCRs were grouped using DBSCAN, with TCRdist sequence similarity added in when clustering inside HLA-allele-positive subsets. Repertoires with fewer than 30,000 or more than 120,000 public chains were left out of co-occurrence clustering, as were about 5 repertoires with anomalous nucleotide sharing. TCRdb took over this immuneACCESS table, retaining in-frame rearrangements with V and J assigned. Such tables are incomplete; in checked studies, under half of the missing clones stem from an unresolved V gene, and the remainder is unexplained. That table furnishes V, J and clone size, whereas the DNA furnished D and trimming. Counted in this sample were tens of thousands of clones; 65% to 90% of them appeared once. The ten largest clones take up approximately 4% of the sample.

The cohort comprised some 700 healthy bone marrow donors. All cohort members were sampled while nominally healthy, although unrecorded immune exposures were likely present. The donor was CMV seronegative and was included in the group of a few hundred seronegative cohort members. Each donor provided a peripheral blood sample, and peripheral blood mononuclear cells were used for TCR beta sequencing. The Qiagen DNeasy Blood Extraction Kit was used to extract genomic DNA from the blood cell samples. In regard to this clone: Its antigen has not been determined. Base qualities are missing; no much larger clone stands one base away.

CDR1 and CDR2, per the germline V gene, are SQVTM and ANQGSEA. The CDR3 runs 15 amino acids, cysteine and phenylalanine included. The CDR3 DNA has 45 bases and is translated from base 1. V and J are trimmed by 6 bases and 4 bases, and the gene matches miss 10 bases of the junction. This chain joins TRBV29-1 to TRBJ2-4; 9 of the junction bases match TRBD1. The sample consisted of PBMCs. This clonotype originated in a woman younger than 30 in good health and CMV-seronegative. The sequenced DNA: TGCAGCGTGCACGGGACGGGACAGGGAAAAAACATTCAGTACTTC. This sequence encodes CSVHGTGQGKNIQYF.